These 21 T cell receptor beta chains came from one sample sequenced in a study of shared clonotypes between healthy human individuals. Only in-frame clones appear in the TCRdb table, and some are missing; sequencing was by immunoSEQ multiplex PCR. The sample holds some 580,000 clones; about 97% are singletons and the top ten take around 0.057%. The sequenced sample was naive CD4+ T cells sorted from blood. Regarding subset: CD45RA+ positively selected. The receptors derive from a woman aged 25 to 39 in good health.

The chain joins TRBV29-1 to TRBJ2-3; either TRBD1 or TRBD2 may supply D (5 bases each). Germline V gene lookup returns CDR1 SQVTM and CDR2 ANQGSEA. V was shortened by 5 bases and J by 2 bases, with 11 bases between the two germline ends. CDR3 length equals 13 residues. CDR3 residues: CSVSGRITDTQYF. The DNA for the CDR3 is TGCAGCGTTTCGGGACGGATCACAGATACGCAGTATTTT.

The rearrangement uses TRBV11-3 and TRBJ2-1; 8 bases agree with TRBD2. J was trimmed by 6 bases and V by 1 base; bases with no gene match: 14. Per germline, CDR1 SGHNT and CDR2 YENEEA. This CDR3 is built from 18 residues. The CDR3 spells CASSLGVYSGSPANEQFF. CDR3 bases: TGTGCCAGCAGCTTAGGAGTTTACAGCGGGAGCCCGGCCAATGAGCAGTTCTTC.

The gene calls are TRBV10-3 and TRBJ2-5; perhaps TRBD2 as D (5 bases). The CDR3 has 13 amino acids. V gave up 3 bases and J gave up 2 bases, with 7 bases separating them. The germline V gene encodes CDR1 ENHRY and CDR2 SYGVKD. CDR3 loop: CAISDRTQETQYF. CDR3 sequence (DNA): TGTGCCATCAGTGACAGGACTCAAGAGACCCAGTACTTC.

The gene calls are TRBV19 and TRBJ1-2; 7 bases line up with TRBD1. The CDR3 length is 15 residues. Germline V gives CDR1 LNHDA, CDR2 SQIVND (reference sequence). J was trimmed by 4 bases and V by 4 bases; bases with no gene match: 9. This CDR3 is CASSKGQLGFYGYTF. In DNA form, the CDR3 reads TGTGCCAGTAGTAAGGGACAGTTGGGATTCTATGGCTACACCTTC.

The V call is TRBV18, the J call TRBJ1-1; 7 bases fit TRBD1. The germline V gene has CDR1 KGHSH and CDR2 LQKENI. The CDR3 consists of 17 residues. V lost 6 bases and J lost 1; bases outside the gene matches: 14. CDR3 sequence: CASSRSDRAFSNTEAFF. CDR3 DNA: TGTGCCAGCTCGCGGTCCGACAGGGCCTTTTCGAACACTGAAGCTTTCTTT.

The chain couples TRBV5-4 to TRBJ1-3; D unclear. CDR3 size: 14 residues. CDR1 is SGHNT, CDR2 YYREEE, per germline (reference sequence). V was pared by 2 bases and J by 0 bases, with 6 bases between. The CDR3 nucleotides are TGTGCCAGCAGCTTCAAGAGCTCTGGAAACACCATATATTTT. It yields the protein CASSFKSSGNTIYF.

The chain recombines TRBV28 with TRBJ1-2; 7 bases line up with TRBD1. The ends lost 6 bases at V and 7 bases at J; junction bases unmatched: 8. In germline, CDR1 is MDHEN, CDR2 SYDVKM. The CDR3 runs to 13 residues. The CDR3 protein is CASRSDRASGYTF. The CDR3 DNA is TGTGCCAGCAGGTCCGACAGGGCATCTGGCTACACCTTC.

The chain joins TRBV9 to TRBJ2-5, with 11 positions matching TRBD1. V shed 4 bases, J shed 7 bases, and the junction held 9 bases outside the gene matches. From germline, CDR1 is SGDLS and CDR2 YYNGEE. This CDR3 has 15 amino acids. The DNA for the CDR3 is TGTGCCAGCAGCACCCGGACAGGGGGCTTTGCGACCCAGTACTTC. The encoded protein is CASSTRTGGFATQYF.

The chain links TRBV10-3 to TRBJ2-5, with D perhaps matching TRBD1 or TRBD2 (6 bases each). Looked up from germline, CDR1 is ENHRY and CDR2 is SYGVKD. V gave up 10 bases and J gave up 7 bases, with 19 bases separating them. This CDR3 spans 13 amino acids. The CDR3 sequence: CASTGADSGTQYF. CDR3 coding DNA: TGTGCCAGCACGGGGGCGGACTCGGGGACCCAGTACTTC.

This chain connects TRBV18 to TRBJ2-1; the match to TRBD1 covers 7 bases. The CDR3 is 16 residues long. Trimming took 4 bases from V and 4 from J; bases not matched to a gene: 10. Germline loops: CDR1 KGHSH, CDR2 LQKENI. The CDR3 DNA sequence: TGTGCCAGCTCACGTAACTTCCGGGACAGATACAATGAGCAGTTCTTC. Translation gives CASSRNFRDRYNEQFF. Full variable domain (remainder filled in from reference TRBV18 and TRBJ2-1): NAGVMQNPRHLVRRRGQEARLRCSPMKGHSHVYWYRQLPEEGLKFMVYLQKENIIDESGMPKERFSAEFPKEGPSILRIQQVVRGDSAAYFCASSRNFRDRYNEQFFGPGTRLTVL.

The chain recombines TRBV6-4 with TRBJ2-1; 10 nucleotides line up with TRBD1. The junction had 8 bases not matched to a gene; V was cut back by 4 bases and J by 5 bases. This CDR3 spans 16 amino acids. Per germline, CDR1 MRHNA and CDR2 SNTAGT. In DNA, the CDR3 is TGTGCCAGCAGTGGGGACAGGGGTGAGATTGACAATGAGCAGTTCTTC. This codes for CASSGDRGEIDNEQFF.

The J gene is TRBJ2-7, the V gene TRBV5-8, with 11 nucleotides matching TRBD1. This CDR3 comprises 16 residues. Per germline, CDR1 SGHTS and CDR2 YDEGEE. J lost 7 bases, V lost 6 bases, and 15 bases had no gene match. The CDR3: CASIHGTGGRSSEQYF. CDR3 in DNA: TGTGCCAGCATACACGGGACAGGGGGACGATCGAGTGAGCAGTACTTC.

This chain links TRBV28 with TRBJ1-5, with D perhaps TRBD1 (6 bases). The V and J ends lost 6 bases and 6 bases respectively, with 18 bases between them. Germline loops: CDR1 MDHEN, CDR2 SYDVKM. This CDR3 is 15 amino acids long. The CDR3 DNA reads as TGTGCCAGCAGGGGCACGGGGGCCGGGAGTCAGCCCCAGCATTTT. It yields the protein CASRGTGAGSQPQHF.

The chain couples TRBV9 to TRBJ2-1; possible D gene TRBD2, 6 bases. The germline V gene has CDR1 SGDLS and CDR2 YYNGEE. This CDR3 is 14 amino acids long. Deletions cut 0 bases from V and 7 bases from J, with 11 bases between. The CDR3 DNA follows: TGTGCCAGCAGCGTAGGGTTTAGCGGTAATGAGCAGTTCTTC. It specifies CASSVGFSGNEQFF.

The chain employs TRBV5-1 and TRBJ2-5; the D gene is possibly TRBD1 (7 bases). The CDR3 covers 15 residues. V dropped 0 bases and J dropped 5 bases, with 14 bases sitting between them. Germline V gives CDR1 SGHRS, CDR2 YFSETQ. The CDR3 is CASSLATTGRETQYF. The CDR3 region has the DNA TGCGCCAGCAGCTTGGCCACGACAGGGAGGGAGACCCAGTACTTC. Variable domain in full (rest from reference TRBV5-1 and TRBJ2-5): KAGVTQTPRYLIKTRGQQVTLSCSPISGHRSVSWYQQTPGQGLQFLFEYFSETQRNKGNFPGRFSGRQFSNSRSEMNVSTLELGDSALYLCASSLATTGRETQYFGPGTRLLVL.

The J gene is TRBJ2-7, the V gene TRBV4-1, with a possible D match to TRBD1 (5 bases). Trimming removed 4 bases from V and 2 bases from J, with 15 bases in between. This CDR3 comprises 15 residues. Germline loops: CDR1 MGHRA, CDR2 YSYEKL. Here the CDR3 DNA reads TGCGCCAGCAGCCGGAACAAGGGGCAACCCTACGAGCAGTACTTC. This encodes CASSRNKGQPYEQYF.

The chain has TRBV5-1 and TRBJ2-7; the D gene is possibly TRBD1 (5 bases). Germline CDR1 is SGHRS and CDR2 is YFSETQ. The CDR3 extends over 16 amino acids. The V gene lost 1 base and the J gene lost 4 bases, with 18 bases spanning the gap. CDR3 in DNA: TGCGCCAGCAGCTTGATCGTCCCGGACACGGAATACGAGCAGTACTTC. Residues: CASSLIVPDTEYEQYF.

The gene calls are TRBV15 and TRBJ2-2; D is unresolved. CDR1 and CDR2 (germline): LNHNV, YYDKDF (reference sequence). The ends were cut back, 1 base at V and 5 bases at J, with 5 bases in the middle. This CDR3 comprises 13 residues. The CDR3: CATSRAQTGELFF. As DNA, the CDR3 is TGTGCCACCAGCAGAGCTCAAACCGGGGAGCTGTTTTTT. Full variable domain (remainder filled in from reference TRBV15 and TRBJ2-2): DAMVIQNPRYQVTQFGKPVTLSCSQTLNHNVMYWYQQKSSQAPKLLFHYYDKDFNNEADTPDNFQSRRPNTSFCFLDIRSPGLGDTAMYLCATSRAQTGELFFGEGSRLTVL.

The chain recombines TRBV18 with TRBJ2-3, with TRBD2 identical over 7 bases. CDR1 and CDR2 (germline): KGHSH, LQKENI. This CDR3 contains 15 residues. Unmatched junction bases numbered 1, after V lost 1 base and J lost 0 bases. The CDR3 spells CASSPLGLSTDTQYF. The DNA for the CDR3 is TGTGCCAGCTCACCACTGGGACTAAGCACAGATACGCAGTATTTT.

The genes are TRBV5-1 and TRBJ1-4; perhaps TRBD1 as D (5 bases). Germline V gene sequence: CDR1 SGHRS, CDR2 YFSETQ. CDR3 length: 15 amino acids. Between the trimmed V and J ends, which lost 4 bases and 4 bases, there was a span of 14 bases. The CDR3 here is CASSPTGSSNEKLFF. For the CDR3, the DNA is TGCGCCAGCAGCCCCACAGGCTCCAGTAATGAAAAACTGTTTTTT.

The rearrangement joins TRBV6-5 to TRBJ2-1; 7 bases match TRBD1. The length of the CDR3 is 14 residues. V lost 6 bases and J lost 6; bases outside the gene matches: 8. In germline, CDR1 is MNHEY, CDR2 SVGAGI. The CDR3: CASSPDRLSNEQFF. For the CDR3, the DNA is TGTGCCAGCAGCCCGGACAGGCTGAGCAATGAGCAGTTCTTC.